These 26 T cell receptor beta chains were all obtained from the same sample, sequenced in a study of chemoradiotherapy in HPV16-positive cancers (dated by TCRdb to between 2021 and 2024). The library was made by the immunoSEQ multiplex PCR assay. TCRdb took over this immuneACCESS table, retaining in-frame rearrangements with V and J assigned. Such tables are incomplete; in checked studies, under half of the missing clones stem from an unresolved V gene, and the remainder is unexplained. Counted in this sample were over 10,000 clones; about four fifths of them appeared once. Of the sample, 1.1% falls within the top ten clones. The biological material was taken from a patient who underwent chemoradiotherapy. All receptors derive from a human donor with HPV-associated anogenital cancer.

A single count supports this clone. The chain couples TRBV29-1 to TRBJ2-2; 10 bases line up with TRBD1. The germline CDR1 and CDR2 sequences are SQVTM and ANQGSEA. V lost 4 bases, J lost 7 bases, and 9 bases stayed unmatched. This CDR3 is built from 15 residues. The CDR3 sequence is CSVGGDRGWSGELFF. In nucleotides, the CDR3 is TGCAGCGTTGGAGGGGACAGGGGTTGGAGCGGGGAGCTGTTTTTT.

V usage is TRBV4-1 and J usage is TRBJ2-3; 10 bases line up with TRBD1. J gave up 1 base and V 4 bases, and 5 bases lay outside the gene matches. This CDR3 spans 16 amino acids. From germline, CDR1 is MGHRA and CDR2 YSYEKL. The CDR3 bases are TGCGCCAGCAGCCCCCGACAGGGGGCCGGCACAGATACGCAGTATTTT. Translation: CASSPRQGAGTDTQYF.

The chain links TRBV7-3 to TRBJ2-1; TRBD1 matches 10 bases. The germline gives CDR1 SGHTA, CDR2 FQGTGA. The CDR3 sequence is 14 residues long. Unmatched junction bases numbered 6, after V lost 4 bases and J lost 9 bases. The CDR3, as DNA: TGTGCCAGCAGCTCGTATGGACAGGGGGGTGAGCAGTTCTTC. Its translation: CASSSYGQGGEQFF.

This chain links TRBV11-2 with TRBJ2-7; no reliable D call. The CDR3 has 15 residues. The germline V gene has CDR1 SGHAT and CDR2 FQNNGV. V lost 7 bases and J lost 5, with 21 bases in between. CDR3: CASTLFLSSFDEQYF. The DNA of the CDR3 is TGTGCCAGCACCCTGTTCTTAAGTTCCTTCGACGAGCAGTACTTC.

Only a few counts were recorded for this clone. This chain connects TRBV30 to TRBJ1-6; D ambiguous. Germline CDR1 GTSNPN, CDR2 SVGIG (reference sequence). V lost 4 bases, J lost 7 bases, and 17 bases lay in between. The CDR3 runs 15 residues. The CDR3 sequence is CAWTTLSRGNSPLHF. CDR3 nucleotide sequence: TGTGCCTGGACAACCTTGTCGCGGGGAAATTCACCCCTCCACTTT.

V is TRBV6-5 and J is TRBJ2-5, with 12 bases identical to TRBD2. The CDR3 has 15 amino acids. The germline gives CDR1 MNHEY, CDR2 SVGAGI. J gave up 4 bases and V 6 bases, and 6 bases lay outside the gene matches. CDR3 sequence reads: CASRVTSGGGETQYF. DNA for the CDR3: TGTGCCAGCAGGGTGACTAGCGGGGGTGGAGAGACCCAGTACTTC.

Concerning this clone itself: A read error may account for a junction end that differs from germline. The chain recombines TRBV7-7 with TRBJ2-2, with D maybe TRBD1 (6 bases). Germline CDR1 and CDR2: SSHAT and FNYEAQ (reference sequence). CDR3 length: 15 amino acids. The CDR3 DNA follows: TGTGCTAGCAGCCAGAACAGGGCTGGCACCGGGGAGCTGTTTTTT. Amino acid sequence: CASSQNRAGTGELFF.

This clone was detected a few times. This sequence joins TRBV18 and TRBJ1-1; tentative D call: TRBD1 (5 bases). This CDR3 contains 18 residues. From germline, CDR1 is KGHSH and CDR2 LQKENI. The V and J ends lost 1 base and 3 bases respectively, with 21 bases between them. The chain's CDR3 is CASSPRLQGGGPDTEAFF. The CDR3 coding sequence is TGTGCCAGCTCACCACGCTTGCAGGGAGGCGGCCCGGACACTGAAGCTTTCTTT.

CDR3 amino acids: CASSLELAGVVETQYF. DNA of the CDR3: TGTGCCAGCAGCCTTGAACTAGCGGGCGTCGTAGAGACCCAGTACTTC. The chain has TRBV7-8 and TRBJ2-5, with TRBD2 matching over 9 bases. CDR3 size: 16 residues. Losses at the gene ends were 5 bases for V and 4 bases for J; bases not matched to a gene: 11. CDR1 is SGHVS, CDR2 FQNEAQ, per germline.

The J gene is TRBJ1-1, the V gene TRBV27, with TRBD1 matching over 9 bases. The V and J ends lost 8 bases and 4 bases, in that order; junction bases with no gene match: 5. CDR3 length: 13 amino acids. The germline V gene encodes CDR1 MNHEY and CDR2 SMNVEV (reference sequence). As DNA, the CDR3 is TGTGCCAGCCGACCGACAGGGGGCACTGAAGCTTTCTTT. Amino acid sequence: CASRPTGGTEAFF.

The chain combines TRBV2 with TRBJ2-7; the D call may be TRBD1 or TRBD2 (6 bases each). There are 14 residues in the CDR3. V lost 0 bases and J 7 bases, leaving 13 bases between the germline ends. From germline, CDR1 is SNHLY and CDR2 FYNNEI. CDR3 in DNA: TGTGCCAGCAGTGAAGCAAGGGGGGCGGAAGAGCAGTACTTC. It codes for CASSEARGAEEQYF.

This clone was counted a few times. This sequence joins TRBV4-1 and TRBJ2-2, with D possibly being TRBD1 or TRBD2 (5 bases each). Between the trimmed V and J ends, which lost 5 bases and 5 bases, there was a span of 21 bases. Germline V gives CDR1 MGHRA, CDR2 YSYEKL. This CDR3 has 17 amino acids. Here the CDR3 DNA reads TGCGCCAGCAGCGGAATCGAGGGGTCCGGTTTAACCGGGGAGCTGTTTTTT. Amino acid sequence: CASSGIEGSGLTGELFF.

The J gene is TRBJ2-7, the V gene TRBV19, with 8 positions matching TRBD2. Germline-derived CDR1 and CDR2 are LNHDA and SQIVND (reference sequence). V trimming: 5 bases; J trimming: 5 bases; junction bases outside the gene matches: 8. This CDR3 has 14 residues. The CDR3 nucleotides read TGTGCCAGTAGTTTAGGACTAGCAGCCCACGAGCAGTACTTC. The encoded protein is CASSLGLAAHEQYF.

This clone came up once. The chain recombines TRBV7-9 with TRBJ2-5; either TRBD1 or TRBD2 may supply D (6 bases each). This CDR3 spans 14 amino acids. CDR1 and CDR2 (germline): SEHNR, FQNEAQ (reference sequence). Trimming removed 5 bases from V and 4 bases from J, with 14 bases in between. CDR3 amino acids: CASSPGGGRETQYF. The CDR3 DNA sequence: TGTGCCAGCAGCCCCGGTGGGGGGCGAGAGACCCAGTACTTC.

In its sample, this clone was seen once. The chain couples TRBV7-8 to TRBJ2-5; 8 bases are shared with TRBD2. The CDR3 is 14 residues long. Per the germline V gene, CDR1 is SGHVS and CDR2 is FQNEAQ. Unmatched junction bases numbered 7, after V lost 5 bases and J lost 5 bases. The CDR3 DNA follows: TGTGCCAGCAGCCAACCTCGGGGGGGGGAGACCCAGTACTTC. It specifies CASSQPRGGETQYF.

The V and J genes are TRBV19 and TRBJ1-4, with 9 bases lining up with TRBD1. The CDR3 spans 17 residues. Per the germline V gene, CDR1 is LNHDA and CDR2 is SQIVND (reference sequence). V was clipped by 5 bases and J by 3 bases; unmatched bases: 10. This chain's CDR3 is CASSPGGQGRANEKLFF. The CDR3 DNA is TGTGCCAGTAGTCCCGGAGGACAGGGGCGGGCTAATGAAAAACTGTTTTTT.

The gene calls are TRBV5-6 and TRBJ1-1; D possibly corresponds to TRBD1 (5 bases). Trimming removed 0 bases at V and 11 bases at J, with 17 bases between. The CDR3 consists of 14 residues. Germline CDR1 reads SGHDT; CDR2 reads YYEEEE. The CDR3 sequence: CASSLEVVGGEAFF. CDR3 in DNA: TGTGCCAGCAGCTTGGAAGTTGTCGGAGGGGAGGCTTTCTTT.

V usage is TRBV5-1 and J usage is TRBJ2-5, with TRBD2 matching 7 bases. Per germline, CDR1 SGHRS and CDR2 YFSETQ. V was clipped by 4 bases and J by 2 bases; unmatched bases: 8. The CDR3 extends over 15 amino acids. The CDR3 spells CASSPLPGGQETQYF. DNA for the CDR3: TGCGCCAGCAGCCCCCTGCCGGGGGGACAAGAGACCCAGTACTTC.

The V call is TRBV15, the J call TRBJ2-3; D is possibly TRBD1 (5 bases). V lost 3 bases to trimming and J lost 8 bases, with 6 bases between them. This CDR3 is built from 11 residues. Germline V gene lookup returns CDR1 LNHNV and CDR2 YYDKDF (reference sequence). CDR3 nucleotides: TGTGCCACCAGCAGCCAGGGTACGCAGTATTTT. Protein sequence: CATSSQGTQYF. The full variable domain, its missing parts supplied by reference TRBV15 and TRBJ2-3, is DAMVIQNPRYQVTQFGKPVTLSCSQTLNHNVMYWYQQKSSQAPKLLFHYYDKDFNNEADTPDNFQSRRPNTSFCFLDIRSPGLGDTAMYLCATSSQGTQYFGPGTRLTVL.

Remarks on this clone: This sample also contains other DNA sequences that code for the same CDR3. V is TRBV5-1 and J is TRBJ1-4; D uncertain. V gave up 5 bases and J gave up 8 bases, with 13 bases separating them. The germline CDR1 and CDR2 sequences are SGHRS and YFSETQ. CDR3 length: 13 amino acids. The CDR3 loop reads CASSIRSYEKLFF. Written as DNA, the CDR3 is TGCGCCAGCAGTATAAGAAGCTACGAAAAACTGTTTTTT.

V usage is TRBV27 and J usage is TRBJ2-1, with 8 bases fitting TRBD2. The CDR3 contains 16 residues. Trimming cost V 7 bases and J 5 bases; bases outside gene matches: 13. From germline, CDR1 is MNHEY and CDR2 SMNVEV (reference sequence). The CDR3 DNA is TGTGCCAGCACCCCGAGTAGCGGGGCTCTTCACAATGAGCAGTTCTTC. It specifies CASTPSSGALHNEQFF.

The J gene is TRBJ2-7, the V gene TRBV11-2; TRBD2 might be the D (6 bases). Germline-derived CDR1 and CDR2 are SGHAT and FQNNGV. The CDR3 length is 15 residues. V was cut by 0 bases and J by 7 bases, with 16 bases left in between. The CDR3: CASSLDMGLPREQYF. The CDR3 DNA is TGTGCCAGCAGCTTAGATATGGGACTCCCTCGGGAGCAGTACTTC.

This chain links TRBV5-1 with TRBJ2-5, with D hard to call. CDR1 is SGHRS and CDR2 is YFSETQ in the germline V gene. V dropped 3 bases and J dropped 3 bases, with 9 bases sitting between them. The CDR3 runs 13 residues. The CDR3 spells CASSSPPKETQYF. CDR3 nucleotides: TGCGCCAGCAGCTCACCCCCTAAAGAGACCCAGTACTTC.

V gene TRBV5-1 combines with J gene TRBJ2-7; D is possibly TRBD1 or TRBD2 (5 bases each). V lost 9 bases to trimming and J lost 7 bases, with 20 bases between them. Germline V gives CDR1 SGHRS, CDR2 YFSETQ. The CDR3 runs 13 residues. The CDR3 bases are TGCGCCACCTCGGGACGATATCGAGGGGAGCAGTACTTC. Encoded protein: CATSGRYRGEQYF. Drawing the rest from reference TRBV5-1 and TRBJ2-7, the complete variable domain is KAGVTQTPRYLIKTRGQQVTLSCSPISGHRSVSWYQQTPGQGLQFLFEYFSETQRNKGNFPGRFSGRQFSNSRSEMNVSTLELGDSALYLCATSGRYRGEQYFGPGTRLTVT.

The chain couples TRBV5-4 to TRBJ2-4; D unclear. The CDR3 runs to 18 residues. CDR1 SGHNT and CDR2 YYREEE come from the germline V gene (reference sequence). With 4 bases removed from V and 0 bases from J, the gap between germline ends came to 20 bases. CDR3 nucleotides: TGTGCCAGCAGCCACGTCAGATCGGGTGTCGTAGCCAAAAACATTCAGTACTTC. Encoded protein: CASSHVRSGVVAKNIQYF.

This chain connects TRBV19 to TRBJ1-1; D is unclear. The V end was cut by 5 bases, the J end by 2 bases, with 9 bases between. The germline V gene has CDR1 LNHDA and CDR2 SQIVND (reference sequence). This CDR3 spans 13 amino acids. This CDR3 reads CASSLVGNTEAFF. The CDR3 bases are TGTGCCAGTAGTTTGGTGGGAAACACTGAAGCTTTCTTT.